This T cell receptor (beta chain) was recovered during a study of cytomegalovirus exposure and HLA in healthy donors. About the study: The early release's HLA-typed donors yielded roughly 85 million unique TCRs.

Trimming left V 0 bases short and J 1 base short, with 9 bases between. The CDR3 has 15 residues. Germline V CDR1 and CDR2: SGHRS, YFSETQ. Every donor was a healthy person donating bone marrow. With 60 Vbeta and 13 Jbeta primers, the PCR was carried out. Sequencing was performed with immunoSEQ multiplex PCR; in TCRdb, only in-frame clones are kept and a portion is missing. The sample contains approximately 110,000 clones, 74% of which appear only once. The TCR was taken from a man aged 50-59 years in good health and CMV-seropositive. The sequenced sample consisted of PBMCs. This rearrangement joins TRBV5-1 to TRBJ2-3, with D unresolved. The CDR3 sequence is CASSLVPAGTDTQYF. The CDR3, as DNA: TGCGCCAGCAGCTTGGTTCCGGCGGGCACAGATACGCAGTATTTT.